These T cell receptor beta chains were read from a single sample in a study of cytomegalovirus exposure and HLA in healthy donors. TCRdb's table, derived via immunoSEQ multiplex PCR, lists solely in-frame clones and lacks some. The sample has 50,000 to 60,000 clones. What was sequenced was PBMCs. The source is a woman aged 45-59 years in good health and CMV-seropositive. CDR3s include the opening cysteine and the closing phenylalanine or tryptophan. D genes are given only for firm matches. Only some rows state a clone size, as once, few, many or a class for expanded clones.

V: TRBV19
size: NA
D: NA
J: TRBJ1-3
DNA: TGTGCCAGTAGTGGCGGAAGCTCTGGAAACACCATATATTTT
CDR3: CASSGGSSGNTIYF

V: TRBV29-1
size: NA
D: TRBD2
J: TRBJ2-7
DNA: TGCAGCGTTGTGGGACTAGCCGGGGGCTCCTACGAGCAGTACTTC
CDR3: CSVVGLAGGSYEQYF

V: TRBV28
size: NA
D: NA
J: TRBJ1-3
DNA: TGTGCCAGCACCCGTGTTTCTGGAAACACCATATATTTT
CDR3: CASTRVSGNTIYF

V: TRBV6-5
size: NA
D: TRBD1
J: TRBJ2-7
DNA: TGTGCCAGCAGTCCCCGACAGGGGGCTAGCTACGAGCAGTACTTC
CDR3: CASSPRQGASYEQYF

V: TRBV19
size: NA
D: TRBD1
J: TRBJ1-1
DNA: TGTGCCAGTAGCGGGACAGAAGCTGATGAAGCTTTCTTT
CDR3: CASSGTEADEAFF

V: TRBV5-1
size: NA
D: TRBD2
J: TRBJ2-1
DNA: TGCGCCAGCAGCTTGGGGGGACTAGCGGGCGACAATGAGCAGTTCTTC
CDR3: CASSLGGLAGDNEQFF

V: TRBV30
size: NA
D: NA
J: TRBJ1-2
DNA: TGTGCCTGGAGTGTAGGACAGAACTATGGCTACACCTTC
CDR3: CAWSVGQNYGYTF

V: TRBV4-1
size: NA
D: NA
J: TRBJ1-5
DNA: TGCGCCAGCAGCCAAGTTGAGGAAAGCAATCAGCCCCAGCATTTT
CDR3: CASSQVEESNQPQHF

V: TRBV7-2
size: NA
D: NA
J: TRBJ1-6
DNA: TGTGCCAGCAGCTTAGAAGGGGTTGGGAATTCACCCCTCCACTTT
CDR3: CASSLEGVGNSPLHF

V: TRBV6-5
size: NA
D: TRBD1
J: TRBJ1-2
DNA: TGTGCCAGCAGGACTCATGGGACAGGGGTTATTGGCTACACCTTC
CDR3: CASRTHGTGVIGYTF

V: TRBV6-6
size: NA
D: TRBD1
J: TRBJ1-5
DNA: TGTGCCAGCAAACTCCAGGGGGCAAGACAGCCCCAGCATTTT
CDR3: CASKLQGARQPQHF

V: TRBV12-5
size: NA
D: TRBD1
J: TRBJ2-2
DNA: TGTGCTAGTGGTCCCGAAGGGGACAGGGCGGGGGTCACCGGGGAGCTGTTTTTT
CDR3: CASGPEGDRAGVTGELFF

V: TRBV4-1
size: medium-sized
D: NA
J: TRBJ1-4
DNA: TGCGCCAGCAGCCTCCGGTCAGGAGGTGGAAAACTGTTTTTT
CDR3: CASSLRSGGGKLFF

V: TRBV6-5
size: NA
D: NA
J: TRBJ2-2
DNA: TGTGCCAGCAGTTACAAGAAGCGGTGGAGCACCGGGGAGCTGTTTTTT
CDR3: CASSYKKRWSTGELFF

V: TRBV10-3
size: NA
D: TRBD1
J: TRBJ2-7
DNA: TGTGCCATCAGTGGAACAGGGGTCGAGCAGTACTTC
CDR3: CAISGTGVEQYF

V: TRBV10-2
size: NA
D: TRBD1
J: TRBJ1-2
DNA: TGCGCCAGCCGGGTAGGGGGCAGCCCCCAATACACCTTC
CDR3: CASRVGGSPQYTF

V: TRBV5-1
size: NA
D: NA
J: TRBJ2-2
DNA: TGCGCCAGCAGCTTGGTAGCTGGCGCCGGGGAGCTGTTTTTT
CDR3: CASSLVAGAGELFF

V: TRBV19
size: NA
D: TRBD2
J: TRBJ2-1
DNA: TGTGCCAGTAGATTAGCGGGGAGCTCCTACAATGAGCAGTTCTTC
CDR3: CASRLAGSSYNEQFF

V: TRBV9
size: NA
D: NA
J: TRBJ2-3
DNA: TGTGCCAGCAGCTCACATTCAGATACGCAGTATTTT
CDR3: CASSSHSDTQYF

V: TRBV18
size: NA
D: TRBD2
J: TRBJ2-3
DNA: TGTGCCAGCTCACCAGGCCTAGCGGGGGTGGCTAGCACAGATACGCAGTATTTT
CDR3: CASSPGLAGVASTDTQYF

V: TRBV5-5
size: NA
D: TRBD1
J: TRBJ1-5
DNA: TGTGCCAGCAGCTTGACGACAGGGACGGGACGGCCCCAGCATTTT
CDR3: CASSLTTGTGRPQHF

V: TRBV5-1
size: NA
D: NA
J: TRBJ1-2
DNA: TGCGCCAGCAGCCCCCAGGGGAGCTATGGCTACACCTTC
CDR3: CASSPQGSYGYTF

V: TRBV7-9
size: NA
D: NA
J: TRBJ2-3
DNA: TGTGCCAGCAGCAGGGCTGTAGGGGGATCGAGCACAGATACGCAGTATTTT
CDR3: CASSRAVGGSSTDTQYF

V: TRBV28
size: NA
D: NA
J: TRBJ1-3
DNA: TGTGCCAGCAGGGAACCGGGACACTCTGGAAACACCATATATTTT
CDR3: CASREPGHSGNTIYF

V: TRBV7-9
size: NA
D: TRBD1
J: TRBJ2-6
DNA: TGTGCCAGCAGCCCCAGACAGGGTTCCAACGTCCTGACTTTC
CDR3: CASSPRQGSNVLTF

V: TRBV6-5
size: NA
D: NA
J: TRBJ1-2
DNA: TGTGCCAGCAGTGAAACTCAGGGGAGGGATGGCTACACCTTC
CDR3: CASSETQGRDGYTF

V: TRBV18
size: NA
D: TRBD1
J: TRBJ1-1
DNA: TGTGCCAGCTCCGACTCGACAGGGGGCACTGAAGCTTTCTTT
CDR3: CASSDSTGGTEAFF

V: TRBV11-3
size: NA
D: NA
J: TRBJ1-1
DNA: TGTGCCAGCAGCCGCGGGGGGAACACTGAAGCTTTCTTT
CDR3: CASSRGGNTEAFF

V: TRBV18
size: NA
D: TRBD1
J: TRBJ2-1
DNA: TGTGCCAGCTCACCGGACAGGGACAATGAGCAGTTCTTC
CDR3: CASSPDRDNEQFF

V: TRBV28
size: NA
D: TRBD2
J: TRBJ2-1
DNA: TGTGCCAGCAGTTCGGGACTAGCGGGAGGAGGGGAGCAGTTCTTC
CDR3: CASSSGLAGGGEQFF

V: TRBV5-1
size: NA
D: NA
J: TRBJ1-2
DNA: TGCGCCAGCAGCTTGGGCGGAGATAAGAACTATGGCTACACCTTC
CDR3: CASSLGGDKNYGYTF

V: TRBV12-5
size: NA
D: TRBD1
J: TRBJ1-1
DNA: TGTGCTAGTGGGCCCGGGACAGGGCTTGAAGCTTTCTTT
CDR3: CASGPGTGLEAFF

V: TRBV14
size: NA
D: TRBD1
J: TRBJ1-1
DNA: TGTGCCAGCAGACGGACAGGGGCAATGAACACTGAAGCTTTCTTT
CDR3: CASRRTGAMNTEAFF

V: TRBV19
size: NA
D: NA
J: TRBJ2-2
DNA: TGTGCCAGTAGTGAGCCGGGACTGACAACCGGGGAGCTGTTTTTT
CDR3: CASSEPGLTTGELFF

V: TRBV7-9
size: NA
D: NA
J: TRBJ2-7
DNA: TGTGCCAGCAGCTTACTCGCAGTGAACTACGAGCAGTACTTC
CDR3: CASSLLAVNYEQYF

V: TRBV7-2
size: NA
D: TRBD2
J: TRBJ2-5
DNA: TGTGCCAGCAGTTCTAGCGGGGGGGCCGTGGAGACCCAGTACTTC
CDR3: CASSSSGGAVETQYF

V: TRBV5-3
size: NA
D: NA
J: TRBJ2-5
DNA: TGTGCCAGAAGCTTGGCCGGATACCGACCTGGGGAGCAGTACTTC
CDR3: CARSLAGYRPGEQYF

V: TRBV30
size: NA
D: TRBD2
J: TRBJ2-4
DNA: TGTGCCTGGAGTGTACGGGGCCTAGCGGGCAAAAACATTCAGTACTTC
CDR3: CAWSVRGLAGKNIQYF

V: TRBV28
size: NA
D: TRBD2
J: TRBJ2-5
DNA: TGTGCCAGCAGTTTAGACGGACTAGCGGGACAAGAGACCCAGTACTTC
CDR3: CASSLDGLAGQETQYF

V: TRBV4-3
size: NA
D: TRBD1
J: TRBJ2-3
DNA: TGCGCCAGCAGCCAAGGGGACAGAAGCACAGATACGCAGTATTTT
CDR3: CASSQGDRSTDTQYF

V: TRBV5-1
size: NA
D: TRBD1
J: TRBJ2-2
DNA: TGCGCCAGCAGCACGGGACAGGGACCGGGCACCGGGGAGCTGTTTTTT
CDR3: CASSTGQGPGTGELFF

V: TRBV13
size: NA
D: NA
J: TRBJ1-1
DNA: TGTGCCGCAAGCCAGGGAGGAGGATGGTTCCCTCAGAACACTGAAGCTTTCTTT
CDR3: CAASQGGGWFPQNTEAFF